The clone carrying this T cell receptor beta chain was picked up one time. Using a J-beta primer mix together with a sample-barcoded 5' primer, a second PCR was run for roughly 6 to 12 cycles. Each sample yielded at least 3 million CDR3-containing paired-end reads. TCRdb independently ran MiXCR on the 5' RACE reads; one entry per CDR3 protein. Counted here are about 1.1 million distinct CDR3 sequences, around two fifths occurring once; the ten biggest clones make up less than 15%. The V end was cut by 2 bases, the J end by 7 bases, with 9 bases between. CDR3 length: 13 residues. These data originate in a study of blood T cells in healthy people across ages.

The chain links TRBV12-3 or TRBV12-4 to TRBJ1-5; D might be TRBD1 (6 bases). Sequenced material: blood. This clonotype was obtained from a man aged 18-30 years in good health. The CDR3 sequence: CASSLWGAQPQHF. The CDR3, as DNA: TGTGCCAGCAGTTTATGGGGGGCCCAGCCCCAGCATTTT.